This passage covers 22 T cell receptor beta chains from one sample sequenced in a study of OX40 agonist ivuxolimab in advanced cancers. The assay was immunoSEQ multiplex PCR, and TCRdb's table has in-frame clones only and misses some. Here the sample spans roughly 76,000 clones, 70% to 90% being singletons. The material was CD4+ or CD8+ T cells sorted from blood, obtained in a trial of the OX40 agonist ivuxolimab. These receptor sequences come from an adult with an advanced solid tumor such as melanoma, head and neck, liver or kidney cancer.

Only a few counts were recorded for this clone. The chain combines TRBV7-3 with TRBJ1-1; TRBD1 matches 8 bases. Looked up from germline, CDR1 is SGHTA and CDR2 is FQGTGA. The J segment lost 6 bases and the V segment lost 6 bases, leaving 6 bases of the junction unmatched. This CDR3 region has 13 residues. The CDR3 reads CASRTGGMAEAFF. In nucleotides, the CDR3 is TGTGCCAGCAGAACAGGGGGGATGGCTGAAGCTTTCTTT. Looking up the rest from reference TRBV7-3 and TRBJ1-1 gives the full variable domain: GAGVSQTPSNKVTEKGKYVELRCDPISGHTALYWYRQSLGQGPEFLIYFQGTGAADDSGLPNDRFFAVRPEGSVSTLKIQRTERGDSAVYLCASRTGGMAEAFFGQGTRLTVV.

This CDR3 is CASSLASGVYNEQFF. CDR3 DNA: TGTGCCAGCAGCTTAGCCAGCGGGGTATACAATGAGCAGTTCTTC. The gene calls are TRBV7-2 and TRBJ2-1, with 7 positions matching TRBD2. V lost 0 bases, J lost 4 bases, and 3 bases stayed unmatched. Germline V gene sequence: CDR1 SGHTA, CDR2 FQGNSA. The CDR3 is 15 residues long. Full variable domain (outside the CDR3, taken from reference TRBV7-2 and TRBJ2-1): GAGVSQSPSNKVTEKGKDVELRCDPISGHTALYWYRQSLGQGLEFLIYFQGNSAPDKSGLPSDRFSAERTGGSVSTLTIQRTQQEDSAVYLCASSLASGVYNEQFFGPGTRLTVL.

This clone has a single count. CDR3 region: CASSVTGLSTDTQYF. The CDR3 region has the DNA TGCGCCAGCAGCGTTACAGGGCTATCCACAGATACGCAGTATTTT. The genes are TRBV4-1 and TRBJ2-3; D might be TRBD1 (6 bases). V lost 5 bases, J lost 2 bases, and 14 bases lay in between. Germline CDR1 MGHRA, CDR2 YSYEKL. This CDR3 spans 15 amino acids.

The V call is TRBV6-5, the J call TRBJ2-7; no clear D. The germline V and J ends were trimmed by 1 base and 5 bases, with 18 bases remaining between them. CDR3 size: 16 residues. CDR1 is MNHEY, CDR2 SVGAGI, per germline. This chain's CDR3 is CASSYCKGGSVDEQYV. CDR3 nucleotide sequence: TGTGCCAGCAGTTACTGTAAGGGCGGTTCAGTAGACGAGCAGTACGTC.

The rearrangement uses TRBV28 and TRBJ1-5, with 10 bases that match TRBD1. The CDR3 loop spans 17 amino acids. The V gene's germline CDR1 is MDHEN and CDR2 SYDVKM. The V segment lost 5 bases and the J segment 1 base; nucleotides outside the gene matches: 8. The CDR3 bases are TGTGCCAGCAGTGCGACAGGGGGCTTGAGGAGCAATCAGCCCCAGCATTTT. Residues: CASSATGGLRSNQPQHF.

The V and J genes are TRBV11-2 and TRBJ2-3, with 7 bases aligning to TRBD1. Trimming cost V 5 bases and J 5 bases; bases outside gene matches: 4. Germline V gives CDR1 SGHAT, CDR2 FQNNGV. The CDR3 contains 13 residues. CDR3: CASSVNRGDTQYF. CDR3 sequence (DNA): TGTGCCAGCAGCGTAAACAGGGGAGATACGCAGTATTTT. Supplemented by reference TRBV11-2 and TRBJ2-3, the full variable domain reads EAGVAQSPRYKIIEKRQSVAFWCNPISGHATLYWYQQILGQGPKLLIQFQNNGVVDDSQLPKDRFSAERLKGVDSTLKIQPAKLEDSAVYLCASSVNRGDTQYFGPGTRLTVL.

This clone was recorded once. The V gene is TRBV7-9, the J gene TRBJ2-6; no definite D call. This CDR3 spans 18 amino acids. CDR1 SEHNR and CDR2 FQNEAQ come from the germline V gene (reference sequence). Trimming took off 2 bases at V and 1 base at J, with 15 bases between the two ends. This chain's CDR3 is CASSLILAWESGANVLTF. CDR3 in DNA: TGTGCCAGCAGCTTAATCCTCGCGTGGGAATCTGGGGCCAACGTCCTGACTTTC.

The J gene is TRBJ1-2, the V gene TRBV5-1; TRBD1 matches at 7 bases. Germline V gene lookup returns CDR1 SGHRS and CDR2 YFSETQ. J gave up 4 bases and V 0 bases, and 0 bases lay outside the gene matches. This CDR3 has 13 amino acids. CDR3 in amino acids: CASSLDRGYGYTF. The CDR3 DNA reads as TGCGCCAGCAGCTTGGACAGGGGCTATGGCTACACCTTC.

V gene TRBV5-4 combines with J gene TRBJ1-1; D gene uncertain. Trimming shortened V by 3 bases and J by 1 base, and 19 bases separated the two germline ends. This CDR3 has 17 amino acids. Germline loops: CDR1 SGHNT, CDR2 YYREEE (reference sequence). The CDR3 coding sequence is TGTGCCAGCAGCTCGGAGGCGAGAGTGGTCAAGAACACTGAAGCTTTCTTT. Its protein product is CASSSEARVVKNTEAFF. Supplemented by reference TRBV5-4 and TRBJ1-1, the full variable domain reads ETGVTQSPTHLIKTRGQQVTLRCSSQSGHNTVSWYQQALGQGPQFIFQYYREEENGRGNFPPRFSGLQFPNYSSELNVNALELDDSALYLCASSSEARVVKNTEAFFGQGTRLTVV.

The CDR3 DNA reads as TGTGCCACCAGCAGGAGACTAGCGGGGGTGGATACGCAGTATTTT. It is translated as CATSRRLAGVDTQYF. The chain carries TRBV15 and TRBJ2-3; TRBD2 aligns across 12 bases. Trimming took 3 bases from V and 6 from J; bases not matched to a gene: 4. CDR1 and CDR2 from the germline V gene are LNHNV and YYDKDF (reference sequence). This CDR3 is built from 15 residues.

CDR3 amino acids: CAGPVRSGANVLTF. The DNA for the CDR3 is TGTGCCGGTCCGGTTAGGTCTGGGGCCAACGTCCTGACTTTC. This chain joins TRBV30 and TRBJ2-6; D gene ambiguous. Germline CDR1 reads GTSNPN; CDR2 reads SVGIG (reference sequence). The CDR3 contains 14 residues. V was clipped by 8 bases and J by 1 base, with 12 bases between them.

The rearrangement uses TRBV7-9 and TRBJ2-7, with D possibly being TRBD2 (6 bases). CDR1 SEHNR and CDR2 FQNEAQ come from the germline V gene (reference sequence). The length of the CDR3 is 15 residues. Trimming took off 1 base at V and 4 bases at J, with 14 bases between the two ends. The CDR3 coding sequence is TGTGCCAGCAGCTTAGAAGGAGGGAGTAAGTACGAGCAGTACGTC. Translating it yields CASSLEGGSKYEQYV.

This clone was seen just once. The genes are TRBV9 and TRBJ2-7; D might be TRBD1 (6 bases). The V gene's germline CDR1 is SGDLS and CDR2 YYNGEE. Trimming took 8 bases from V and 2 from J, leaving 17 bases between them. The CDR3 extends over 14 amino acids. In nucleotides, the CDR3 is TGTGCCAGTACTCGACAGGCTGGACCCTACGAGCAGTACTTC. This encodes CASTRQAGPYEQYF.

The gene calls are TRBV6-5 and TRBJ1-6; D is unresolved. CDR3 length: 15 amino acids. V was pared by 2 bases and J by 0 bases, with 5 bases between. Germline values: CDR1 MNHEY, CDR2 SVGAGI. CDR3 sequence (DNA): TGTGCCAGCAGTTACGGGAGCTCCTATAATTCACCCCTCCACTTT. Protein: CASSYGSSYNSPLHF.

The rearrangement uses TRBV7-3 and TRBJ2-3; 9 nucleotides line up with TRBD1. There are 15 residues in the CDR3. Germline CDR1 reads SGHTA; CDR2 reads FQGTGA. Trimming cost V 1 base and J 6 bases; bases outside gene matches: 5. The DNA of the CDR3 is TGTGCCAGCAGCTTAAGCGGGACAGGGATCGATACGCAGTATTTT. Translating it yields CASSLSGTGIDTQYF.

V is TRBV28 and J is TRBJ2-4; D is tentatively TRBD1 or TRBD2 (5 bases each). CDR1 is MDHEN and CDR2 is SYDVKM in the germline V gene. There are 14 residues in the CDR3. V was cut by 3 bases and J by 3 bases, with 9 bases left in between. CDR3 loop: CASSFPGSKNIQYF. The CDR3 DNA reads TGTGCCAGCAGTTTTCCAGGGAGCAAAAACATTCAGTACTTC. Full variable domain (outside the CDR3, taken from reference TRBV28 and TRBJ2-4): DVKVTQSSRYLVKRTGEKVFLECVQDMDHENMFWYRQDPGLGLRLIYFSYDVKMKEKGDIPEGYSVSREKKERFSLILESASTNQTSMYLCASSFPGSKNIQYFGAGTRLSVL.

The CDR3 reads CASTGSNQPQHF. The CDR3 nucleotides read TGTGCCAGCACAGGTAGCAATCAGCCCCAGCATTTT. The chain links TRBV6-6 to TRBJ1-5, with D unresolved. The germline V and J ends were trimmed by 7 bases and 0 bases, with 4 bases remaining between them. The germline V gene encodes CDR1 MNHNY and CDR2 SVGAGI (reference sequence). This CDR3 spans 12 amino acids.

The CDR3 DNA follows: TGTGCCAGCAGCTTGGGTGCCGATACGCAGTATTTT. Encoded protein: CASSLGADTQYF. The chain is built from TRBV7-9 and TRBJ2-3, with unresolved D. Trimming took 3 bases from V and 6 from J, leaving 7 bases between them. CDR1 is SEHNR and CDR2 is FQNEAQ in the germline V gene (reference sequence). The length of the CDR3 is 12 residues.

This chain joins TRBV7-2 and TRBJ2-5; D ambiguous. Germline V gives CDR1 SGHTA, CDR2 FQGNSA. CDR3 size: 13 residues. V lost 5 bases, J lost 1 base, and 8 bases lay in between. CDR3 in DNA: TGTGCCAGCAGCAAATACTCCCAAGAGACCCAGTACTTC. Amino acids: CASSKYSQETQYF.

The chain combines TRBV6-5 with TRBJ1-2; TRBD1 might be the D (6 bases). Between the trimmed V and J ends, which lost 5 bases and 7 bases, there was a span of 11 bases. Germline CDR1 and CDR2: MNHEY and SVGAGI. The CDR3 loop spans 12 amino acids. This CDR3 reads CASSRGGFGYTF. Written as DNA, the CDR3 is TGTGCCAGCAGTCGAGGGGGATTTGGCTACACCTTC.

The chain employs TRBV19 and TRBJ1-2; TRBD1 aligns across 7 bases. Germline lookup yields CDR1 LNHDA and CDR2 SQIVND (reference sequence). V lost 8 bases and J lost 6; bases outside the gene matches: 6. The CDR3 extends over 12 amino acids. The CDR3: CASAQGFNGYTF. In DNA, the CDR3 is TGTGCCAGTGCACAGGGGTTCAATGGCTACACCTTC.

The chain combines TRBV27 with TRBJ2-1; 8 nucleotides line up with TRBD1. There are 16 residues in the CDR3. Trimming took 3 bases from V and 4 from J; bases not matched to a gene: 8. The germline CDR1 and CDR2 sequences are MNHEY and SMNVEV (reference sequence). This chain's CDR3 is CASSFRGQGAYNEQFF. The CDR3 DNA reads as TGTGCCAGCAGTTTCCGCGGACAGGGCGCATACAATGAGCAGTTCTTC.